Listed here is a single T cell receptor beta chain. This entry belongs to a study of blood T cell repertoires in COVID-19. Overall study context: The cDNA or gDNA used as material had been derived from T cells, B-cell-depleted T cells, or PBMCs.

In the study's own analysis: By means of reference gene primer amplification, nucleated cell counts were estimated. Sequenced by immunoSEQ multiplex PCR; TCRdb stores in-frame clones only, minus some. That table is the source of V, J and clone size, and D and trimming were worked out from the DNA. The table has fewer than 110,000 clones, about 91% seen once. The V and J ends lost 0 bases and 5 bases, in that order; junction bases with no gene match: 7. The germline V gene has CDR1 LNHNV and CDR2 YYDKDF (reference sequence). CDR3 length equals 17 residues. The genes are TRBV15 and TRBJ2-2, with TRBD1 matching 9 bases. The sample consisted of peripheral blood. The clonotype originates from a middle-aged man with active or convalescent COVID-19. CDR3 residues: CATSREVGQGGTGELFF. The CDR3 DNA reads as TGTGCCACCAGCAGAGAGGTGGGACAGGGCGGGACCGGGGAGCTGTTTTTT.